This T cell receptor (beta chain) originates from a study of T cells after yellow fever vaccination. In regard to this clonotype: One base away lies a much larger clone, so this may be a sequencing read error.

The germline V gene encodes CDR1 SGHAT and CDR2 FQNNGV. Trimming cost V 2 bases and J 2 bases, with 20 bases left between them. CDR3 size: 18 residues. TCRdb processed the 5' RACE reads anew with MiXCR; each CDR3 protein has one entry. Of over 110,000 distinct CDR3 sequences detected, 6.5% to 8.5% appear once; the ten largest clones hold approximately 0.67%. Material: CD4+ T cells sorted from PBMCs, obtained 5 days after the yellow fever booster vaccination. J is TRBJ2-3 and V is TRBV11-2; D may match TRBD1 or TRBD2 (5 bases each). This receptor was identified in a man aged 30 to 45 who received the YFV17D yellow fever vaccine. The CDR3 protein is CASSLKEWGPASTDTQYF. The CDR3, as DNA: TGTGCCAGCAGCTTAAAGGAATGGGGACCCGCTTCCACAGATACGCAGTATTTT.